Sequencing of this T cell receptor (beta chain) was carried out in a study of T cells after yellow fever vaccination (dated 2019 in TCRdb). In terms of the full investigation: The SMART-Seq v4 Ultra Low Input RNA kit was used to prepare libraries from fractions with low cell numbers. To follow T-cell clones before and after both primary and booster YFV17D yellow fever vaccination, bulk TCR alpha and beta repertoires underwent longitudinal sequencing. Two healthy male donors, one aged 18 to 29 and one aged 30 to 40 years, made up the cohort. Blood was collected at multiple timepoints before and after primary and secondary immunization, and bulk PBMC replicates and cell subsets were isolated.

This clonotype came up a few times. Its antigen remains unidentified. No clone much larger than this one lies a single base away; base qualities are absent. Sequencing took place on an Illumina NovaSeq 6000. TCR cDNA was synthesized by 5'RACE template switching, which introduced a universal primer site and unique molecular identifiers. Priming of cDNA synthesis was performed from both the TCR alpha and TCR beta constant segments. Libraries were amplified in two PCR steps, with sample barcodes and sequencing adapters added in the second step. Sequencing of the libraries was done on either Illumina HiSeq 2500 (2x100 bp) or NovaSeq (2x150 bp). The paper's processing steps were these. Demultiplexing of reads and collapsing into UMI consensus sequences were performed with MIGEC, and V(D)J alignment was carried out with MiXCR. Vaccine-responding clonotypes were defined with edgeR using replicate PBMC samples, requiring FDR below 0.01 and a log2 fold change above 5 up to day 15. Each bulk clonotype was labeled CD4 or CD8 based on which sequenced repertoire, CD4 or CD8, contained the clonotype at higher abundance. TCRdb's own reprocessing of the public reads used fastp at Q25 and MiXCR and kept productive beta chains. Each record represents a unique CDR3 protein, reported with the most common genes and DNA among its rows. The V and J calls shown here were made by TCRdb, not taken from the authors' results. The sample includes about 310,000 distinct CDR3 sequences, with more than 3% observed a single time. Of the sample, around 20% falls within the top ten clones.

In the paper's terms, the treatment or condition label means: live attenuated yellow fever vaccine strain. Two biological replicates of bulk PBMCs were collected at each blood-draw timepoint. A standard Ficoll-Paque protocol was used to isolate PBMCs from peripheral blood. RNA was extracted with TriZol from bulk PBMCs, CD4 and CD8 fractions, and dextramer-positive and dextramer-negative fractions. Ends trimmed: V by 6 bases, J by 2 bases; bases unmatched to a gene: 6. The CDR3 runs 15 residues from the cysteine to the phenylalanine. This entry keeps only the CDR3 DNA: 45 bases, framed from base 1. The full study reports these points: FACS-sorted repertoires could contain abundant contaminating clonotypes from the bulk population, so computational filtering was required. Compared with the primary T-cell response, the secondary T-cell response was faster but weaker, reaching its peak on day 5 rather than on day 15. Most clones expanded after primary vaccination were re-detected after the booster (almost 98% of CD4 and around 88% of CD8), suggesting broad memory maintenance. A small fraction of clonotypes appeared in both the CD4 and CD8 compartments, likely as a result of convergent recombination. Because the study included only a couple of donors, the extent to which the findings can be generalized is limited.

The sample in question was PBMCs, obtained on the day of the yellow fever booster vaccination. The TCR was taken from a man younger than 30 who received the YFV17D yellow fever vaccine. Rearrangement joined TRBV12-3 or TRBV12-4 to TRBJ1-5, with 8 bases in between that match TRBD1. The nucleotides are TGTGCCAGCAGAGTGACAGGGGAAGGCAATCAGCCCCAGCATTTT. Its protein product is CASRVTGEGNQPQHF.